This T cell receptor beta chain derives from a study of graft-versus-host responses after intestinal transplantation. On the study more broadly: Recipients had transplants, and these were multivisceral, liver-intestinal, or isolated intestinal. General study points: GvH clones appeared in recipient marrow, some first in ileum or blood. Peak circulating GvH clone levels tracked with early post-transplant HvG declines. Across patients carrying graft-donor T cell macrochimerism, allografts held high graft-versus-host to host-versus-graft clonal ratios.

Produced via immunoSEQ multiplex PCR; TCRdb's table is partial and in-frame only. Counted here are roughly 100,000 clones, under 95% occurring once; the ten biggest clones make up roughly 0.07%. This CDR3 has 12 residues. V gave up 5 bases and J gave up 11 bases, with 13 bases separating them. Germline V gene lookup returns CDR1 MDHEN and CDR2 SYDVKM. As to this clone: The antigen is not known.

Sequenced here: unstimulated CD8+ T cells sorted from spleen or lymph node cells, sampled before transplant. The chain couples TRBV28 to TRBJ1-5; possibly TRBD1 for D (6 bases). This TCR was sampled from a human donor who was the organ donor for an intestinal transplant. The CDR3 region has the DNA TGTGCCAGCAGTCTCTTACAGGGTTCCCAGCATTTT. This codes for CASSLLQGSQHF. Filled out from reference TRBV28 and TRBJ1-5, the complete variable domain reads DVKVTQSSRYLVKRTGEKVFLECVQDMDHENMFWYRQDPGLGLRLIYFSYDVKMKEKGDIPEGYSVSREKKERFSLILESASTNQTSMYLCASSLLQGSQHFGDGTRLSIL.